The T cell receptor beta chain described here comes from a study of T cells in Graves' hyperthyroidism and ophthalmopathy. V lost 6 bases and J 10 bases, leaving 7 bases between the germline ends. The CDR3 has 10 residues. The V gene's germline CDR1 is SEHNR and CDR2 FQNEAQ (reference sequence). Hyperthyroidism had been newly diagnosed in patients aged 18 to 65, and its duration was under 2 months. It was at first hyperthyroidism diagnosis, before any ophthalmopathy symptoms, that the blood sample was taken. Each 10 ml fresh peripheral blood draw supplied the PBMCs. This clonotype was found a few times. What it binds is unknown. It was RNA transcripts that yielded the amplified TCR beta CDR3 regions. With the HTBI primer set, the TCR CDR3 went through a first round of RT-PCR. TCRdb recomputed calls from the multiplex PCR reads with MiXCR, one row per CDR3 protein. The sample includes 650,000 to 850,000 distinct CDR3 sequences, 18% seen only once; the top ten take over 15%.

Study results and caveats: The model anticipated ophthalmopathy a median about six months pre-onset.

The genes are TRBV7-9 and TRBJ2-1; D ambiguous. Sequencing was done on a sample of blood. This sequence originates from a woman aged 50 to 65 with Graves' hyperthyroidism that later progressed to Graves' ophthalmopathy. The CDR3 DNA follows: TGTGCCAGCAGTTCGGAGGAGCAGTTCTTC. Translated: CASSSEEQFF.